The rows below give T cell receptor beta chains drawn from one sample of a study of CD4 T cells in relation to SARS-CoV-2 and coronaviruses. No antigen is known for these receptors. Clones were read by immunoSEQ multiplex PCR, and TCRdb kept only the in-frame ones, dropping some. The sample holds 24,000 or so clones, over 60% seen once. Material: CD4+ T cells from PBMCs, cultured in vitro. The receptors stem from a human donor in good health. The CDR3 runs from the conserved cysteine through the conserved F or W.

V	J	CDR3
TRBV6-6	TRBJ1-2	CASSAMDYTF
TRBV6-2/TRBV6-3	TRBJ2-7	CASSYERGYEQYF
TRBV5-1	TRBJ2-1	CASTTGTQGFNEQFF
TRBV29-1	TRBJ2-7	CSVEDFGLAGSYEQYF
TRBV4-3	TRBJ2-3	CASSQVSVGSTDTQYF
TRBV6-2/TRBV6-3	TRBJ1-5	CASTPGQGILPQHF
TRBV2	TRBJ1-2	CASRGDQGSYGYTF
TRBV5-5	TRBJ2-7	CASSLGLRSSYEQYF
TRBV5-1	TRBJ2-1	CASSFTAGDYNEQFF
TRBV5-6	TRBJ1-2	CASSSEQGEGYTF